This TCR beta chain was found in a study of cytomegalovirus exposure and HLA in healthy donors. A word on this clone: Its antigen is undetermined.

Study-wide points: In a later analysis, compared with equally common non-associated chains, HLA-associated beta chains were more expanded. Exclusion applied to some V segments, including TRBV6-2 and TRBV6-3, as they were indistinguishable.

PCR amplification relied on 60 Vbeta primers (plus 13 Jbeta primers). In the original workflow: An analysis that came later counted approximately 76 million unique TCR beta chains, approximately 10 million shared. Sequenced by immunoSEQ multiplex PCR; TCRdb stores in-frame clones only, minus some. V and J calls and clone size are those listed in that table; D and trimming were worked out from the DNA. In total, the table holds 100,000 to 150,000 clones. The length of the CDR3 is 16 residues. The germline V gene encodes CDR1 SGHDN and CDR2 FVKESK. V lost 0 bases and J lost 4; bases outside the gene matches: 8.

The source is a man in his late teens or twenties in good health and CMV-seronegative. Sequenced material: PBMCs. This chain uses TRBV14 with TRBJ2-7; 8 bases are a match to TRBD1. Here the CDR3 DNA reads TGTGCCAGCAGCCAAGATTACTCCAGGGGGCTTTACGAGCAGTACTTC. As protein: CASSQDYSRGLYEQYF.